Described below is a single T cell receptor beta chain sequence and its context. The antigen is undetermined. This sample was included in a study of post-analysis software for immune sequencing data. Study overall: Disease courses included relapsing-remitting, secondary progressive and progressive-relapsing multiple sclerosis. Study results and limitations: Multiple sclerosis patients had significantly lower normalized Chao1 diversity than controls. Five or six TRBV segments (TRBV5-6, TRBV5-1 and TRBV20-1 among them) occurred more frequently in patients than in controls.

Germline CDR1 reads SGHAT; CDR2 reads FQNNGV. This CDR3 region has 16 residues. Trimming left V 4 bases short and J 6 bases short, with 20 bases between. Unique molecular identifiers were built into the TCR beta cDNA libraries. The authors obtained roughly 550,000 cDNA molecules from around 0.96 to 9.9 million T cells. One entry per CDR3 protein, called by TCRdb with MiXCR from the PCR reads. The repertoire holds 350,000 to 450,000 distinct CDR3 sequences, with less than 40% as singletons. The receptor's source is a girl aged 10 to 17 with multiple sclerosis. This chain uses TRBV11-2 with TRBJ2-3; D possibly matches TRBD1 or TRBD2 (6 bases each). The source material was blood. In DNA form, the CDR3 reads TGTGCCAGCAGCTCTAGGAAGGGGGGATCACAGGATACGCAGTATTTT. Translating gives CASSSRKGGSQDTQYF.